The source of this T cell receptor (beta chain) is a study of T cells in Graves' hyperthyroidism and ophthalmopathy. General study findings and limits: The authors' 13 V-J model separated ophthalmopathy from stable hyperthyroidism. Prediction of ophthalmopathy progression came a median approximately 7 months pre-onset.

For this clonotype: Its antigen is currently unknown.

Newly diagnosed hyperthyroidism, duration under 2 months, in patients aged 18 to 65. Patients with uncontrolled infections, other autoimmune diseases, pregnancy or lactation were excluded. RNA transcripts served as the template for amplifying TCR beta CDR3 regions. The primer set for the first-round RT-PCR of the TCR CDR3 was HTBI. Via MiXCR, TCRdb re-called the multiplex PCR reads, giving one row per CDR3 protein. The table records 300,000 to 450,000 distinct CDR3 sequences, 20% to 30% of them present only once. Germline CDR1 reads MNHEY; CDR2 reads SVGEGT. The J segment lost 2 bases and the V segment lost 4 bases, leaving 6 bases of the junction unmatched. The CDR3 covers 15 residues.

Sequencing was done on a sample of blood. This sequence joins TRBV6-2 or TRBV6-3 and TRBJ2-5; 8 bases align to TRBD2. The TCR was taken from a man aged 45-65 years with Graves' hyperthyroidism. The CDR3 DNA reads as TGTGCCAGCAGTTTCCTAGCGGGTATACAAGAGACCCAGTACTTC. This sequence encodes CASSFLAGIQETQYF.